What follows is one TCR beta chain and its context. TCRdb keeps only in-frame clones here, not all; method: immunoSEQ multiplex PCR. Here the sample spans about 240,000 clones, 75% to 90% being singletons. This CDR3 is 13 amino acids long. Germline V gene data show CDR1 as SEHNR and CDR2 as FQNEAQ (reference sequence). Trimming at V came to 5 bases and at J to 8 bases, leaving 8 bases not matched to a gene. The data were obtained in a study of blood T cell repertoires in COVID-19. Across the study: PBMCs, B-cell-depleted T cells, or T cells provided the cDNA or gDNA that made up the material.

The source material was peripheral blood. This rearrangement joins TRBV7-9 to TRBJ1-2, with 7 bases identical to TRBD1. The receptor's source is a man in his sixties who had recovered from COVID-19. CDR3 region: CASSREGGRGYTF. In DNA form, the CDR3 reads TGTGCCAGCAGCCGGGAAGGGGGCCGAGGCTACACCTTC.